A selection of T cell receptor beta chains follows, all from one sample in a study of blood T cell repertoires in COVID-19. Profiling relied on immunoSEQ multiplex PCR, and the TCRdb table lists in-frame clones only, not all of them. The table shows 100,000 to 150,000 clones, with roughly four fifths occurring only once. Sequencing was done on a sample of peripheral blood. Receptors originate from a man in his forties with active or convalescent COVID-19. The conserved cysteine and the conserved F or W are not part of the CDR3 here. Clone size is not always given. Where it is, it says once, few, many or a class for expanded clones.

NA | TRBV30 | AWSVGLAGEKLF
NA | TRBV19 | ASSTGQGSYGYT
NA | TRBV9 | ASSSRLAGGLGGTDTQY
NA | TRBV5-4 | ASSLQGARETQY
NA | TRBV24-1 | ATQGRGTGGMADTQY
NA | TRBV6-2/TRBV6-3 | ASSFARETAASRNTIY
NA | TRBV4-3 | ASSLQRGKNTGELF
NA | TRBV12-3/TRBV12-4 | ASSNGGAVEQY
NA | TRBV19 | ASSMGFGGASNQPQH
NA | TRBV19 | ASSISGVVAGQPQH
NA | TRBV19 | ASRRAGRFGEKLF
NA | TRBV2 | ASSQGKVQNTEAF
NA | TRBV4-1 | ASSTGTGTYEQY
NA | TRBV5-6 | ASSLGGYNSPLH
NA | TRBV7-9 | ASSLAGGDEKLF
NA | TRBV6-6 | ASSPQRGTGGRTGEQF
NA | TRBV13 | ASSLRGEQF
NA | TRBV6-5 | ASIGDRGESEAF
NA | TRBV7-3 | ASSQYVHNEQF
NA | TRBV27 | ASSSNLRGKKCSNQPQH
NA | TRBV14 | ASSQEIPGLANTGELF
NA | TRBV30 | AWTGTGGSSYNSPLH
NA | TRBV27 | ASSHHRLAHDTQY
NA | TRBV7-3 | ASSLGSGGKRNTEAF
NA | TRBV19 | ASGHTGNNYGYT
NA | TRBV2 | ASITTGGEKLF
NA | TRBV6-5 | ASSTGTGGNTEAF
NA | TRBV25-1 | ASSEYGTSGILF
NA | TRBV10-1 | ASSENQGRAF
NA | TRBV7-9 | ASSSSGTGLNTEAF
NA | TRBV29-1 | SVEGFGAVDTQY
NA | TRBV6-1 | ASSEGRRYEQY
NA | TRBV12-3/TRBV12-4 | ASGGQGGEKLF
NA | TRBV7-9 | ASSRWTGEGEKLF
NA | TRBV18 | ASSYRDTGELF
NA | TRBV9 | ASSPTGVTGETQY
NA | TRBV11-3 | ASSLGLAASTDTQY
NA | TRBV28 | ASSSPSYEQY
NA | TRBV5-4 | ASSRDSSYGYT
NA | TRBV7-9 | ASSLGPGTSGGREQY
NA | TRBV6-6 | ASSYDGTKPLH
NA | TRBV4-1 | ASSQEEAGYTEAF
NA | TRBV12-3/TRBV12-4 | ASRLSENTEAF
NA | TRBV5-1 | ASSSDSGGRPYGYT
NA | TRBV5-1 | ASSLAGLAGYNEQF
once | TRBV7-2 | ASSLGDRGFAAQY
NA | TRBV7-2 | ASSLTGTGIYEQY
NA | TRBV11-2 | ASSEETGTGRNEQF
NA | TRBV5-1 | ASSMAGDMNTEAF
NA | TRBV2 | ASSGNGYT
NA | TRBV4-1 | ASSQEGQGAQPQH
NA | TRBV14 | ASSQVRRGGSGNTIY
few | TRBV11-2 | ASTPIGGGAYIHEQF